A selection of T cell receptor beta chains follows, all from one sample in a study of blood T cells in healthy people across ages. TCRdb reprocessed the 5' RACE reads via MiXCR and lists one record per CDR3 protein. The sample shows around 1,700,000 distinct CDR3 sequences, about 30% of them seen only once. The sample taken for sequencing was blood. Receptors were obtained from a woman younger than 45 in good health. CDR3s include the opening cysteine and the closing phenylalanine or tryptophan. The D gene is left open where the match is weak. Expanded clones are given a class, and other clones once, few, many or no size at all.

>NA|TRBJ2-6|TRBV20-1|few
CSARAHIGALSSGANVLTF
TGCAGTGCTAGAGCCCACATAGGGGCCCTTTCCTCTGGGGCCAACGTCCTGACTTTC
>NA|TRBJ2-7|TRBV2|many
CASSTTRGNEQYF
TGTGCCAGCAGCACTACCAGGGGTAACGAGCAGTACTTC
>NA|TRBJ1-1|TRBV6-2/TRBV6-3|once
CASSPLGGERTEAFF
TGTGCCAGCAGCCCCCTAGGAGGGGAGCGAACTGAAGCTTTCTTT
>NA|TRBJ2-2|TRBV2|NA
CASTLGGQVYGGELFF
TGTGCCAGCACCCTGGGGGGGCAGGTCTACGGCGGGGAGCTGTTTTTT
>NA|TRBJ1-5|TRBV11-2|few
CASSLDSQVQVQPQHF
TGTGCCAGCAGCTTAGATTCGCAGGTTCAGGTGCAGCCCCAGCATTTT
>NA|TRBJ1-1|TRBV6-1|NA
CASRGPLNLNTEAFF
TGTGCCAGCCGCGGACCTTTAAACTTGAACACTGAAGCTTTCTTT
>TRBD1|TRBJ1-2|TRBV7-2|NA
CASSTRTGGGYTF
TGTGCCAGCAGCACCAGAACAGGGGGCGGCTACACCTTC
>TRBD1|TRBJ2-1|TRBV20-1|few
CSARKGGTYNEQFF
TGCAGTGCTAGAAAAGGGGGCACCTACAATGAGCAGTTCTTC
>TRBD2|TRBJ2-7|TRBV10-3|many
CAIRRRGVAEQYF
TGTGCCATCAGGAGACGGGGGGTTGCCGAGCAGTACTTC
>NA|TRBJ2-3|TRBV10-3|NA
CAISESVGDTQYF
TGTGCCATCAGTGAGTCGGTGGGGGATACGCAGTATTTT
>TRBD1|TRBJ1-2|TRBV6-6|few
CASSYGQVYGYTF
TGTGCCAGCAGTTACGGACAGGTCTATGGCTACACCTTC
>TRBD1|TRBJ1-2|TRBV5-1|NA
CASREDGTGGDGYTF
TGCGCCAGCAGGGAGGATGGGACAGGGGGCGATGGCTACACCTTC
>NA|TRBJ1-1|TRBV23-1|few
CASSPPAPRDTPPSEAEAFF
TGCGCCAGCAGTCCCCCGGCACCCCGAGACACGCCACCGTCTGAGGCCGAAGCTTTCTTT
>TRBD2|TRBJ2-1|TRBV5-1|many
CASGLAGGSAILNEQFF
TGCGCCAGCGGGCTAGCGGGGGGGTCCGCAATCTTAAATGAGCAGTTCTTC
>TRBD1|TRBJ2-7|TRBV10-1|many
CASRLPPGQGLYEQYF
TGCGCCAGCAGACTTCCTCCGGGACAGGGCCTCTACGAGCAGTACTTC
>NA|TRBJ1-4|TRBV7-2|many
CASSLGSGAPYEKLFF
TGTGCCAGCAGCTTAGGGTCAGGGGCACCCTATGAAAAACTGTTTTTT
>NA|TRBJ1-5|TRBV5-5|NA
CASSRDKYSNQPQHF
TGTGCCAGCAGCCGGGACAAATATAGCAATCAGCCCCAGCATTTT
>TRBD2|TRBJ2-5|TRBV2|few
CASSEALGGLAQTQETQYF
TGTGCCAGCAGTGAAGCGCTTGGGGGACTAGCCCAGACCCAAGAGACCCAGTACTTC
>TRBD1|TRBJ1-1|TRBV3-1|NA
CASSPRQGAYTEAFF
TGTGCCAGCAGCCCCCGACAGGGTGCCTACACTGAAGCTTTCTTT
>NA|TRBJ1-5|TRBV28|NA
CAGGAGDQPQHF
TGTGCCGGCGGTGCAGGGGATCAGCCCCAGCATTTT
>TRBD1|TRBJ1-1|TRBV27|NA
CASSNRGRVEAFF
TGTGCCAGCTCAAACAGGGGTCGGGTCGAGGCTTTCTTT
>TRBD1|TRBJ1-4|TRBV5-1|NA
CASSLEGQGAGEKLFF
TGCGCCAGCAGCTTGGAAGGTCAGGGGGCAGGAGAAAAACTGTTTTTT
>TRBD1|TRBJ1-2|TRBV6-5|few
CASSYYGQGGYTF
TGTGCCAGCAGTTACTACGGACAGGGCGGCTACACCTTC
>NA|TRBJ1-1|TRBV30|NA
CAGGRRVNTEAFF
TGTGCCGGGGGTCGGAGGGTGAACACTGAAGCTTTCTTT
>NA|TRBJ1-1|TRBV28|NA
CASSLPSGGMNTEAFF
TGTGCCAGCAGTTTACCCTCCGGTGGGATGAACACTGAAGCTTTCTTT
>TRBD1|TRBJ2-7|TRBV25-1|many
CASSTSGTGVYEQYF
TGTGCCAGCAGCACATCCGGGACAGGGGTCTACGAGCAGTACTTC
>NA|TRBJ1-2|TRBV29-1|NA
CSERTGNYGYTF
TGCAGCGAACGAACAGGGAACTATGGCTACACCTTC
>NA|TRBJ2-7|TRBV5-1|few
CASSPRRTDYEQYF
TGCGCCAGCAGCCCTAGACGGACAGACTACGAGCAGTACTTC
>NA|TRBJ2-7|TRBV7-9|NA
CASSSPRLLSSYNEQYF
TGTGCCAGCAGCTCGCCCCGTCTCCTTAGCTCCTACAATGAGCAGTACTTC
>NA|TRBJ1-6|TRBV6-6|NA
CASSIDTYNSPLHF
TGTGCCAGCAGCATAGACACCTATAATTCACCCCTCCACTTT
>NA|TRBJ2-1|TRBV24-1|NA
CATSDSSARPRRFF
TGTGCCACCAGTGATTCGTCGGCGCGCCCTAGACGGTTCTTC
>NA|TRBJ2-7|TRBV21-1|few
CATLDSGRDYEQYF
TGTGCCACCTTAGACAGCGGGCGTGACTACGAGCAGTACTTC
>NA|TRBJ1-4|TRBV6-1|NA
CASSPWGGQATNEKLFF
TGTGCCAGCAGCCCTTGGGGGGGGCAAGCAACTAATGAAAAACTGTTTTTT
>TRBD2|TRBJ2-5|TRBV30|many
CAWRVDGREQYF
TGTGCCTGGAGGGTAGATGGGAGGGAGCAGTACTTC
>NA|TRBJ1-4|TRBV7-9|NA
CASSLIGRGEKLFF
TGTGCCAGCAGCTTAATTGGGAGAGGGGAAAAACTGTTTTTT
>NA|TRBJ1-4|TRBV27|few
CASSWGGRINEKLFF
TGTGCCAGCAGTTGGGGGGGCCGAATAAATGAAAAACTGTTTTTT
>TRBD1|TRBJ1-1|TRBV6-5|NA
CASSWGQGIAGLEAFF
TGTGCCAGCAGTTGGGGACAGGGGATTGCTGGACTTGAAGCTTTCTTT
>TRBD1|TRBJ1-2|TRBV5-1|once
CASSGFRDRGAYGYTF
TGCGCCAGCAGCGGTTTCCGGGACAGGGGGGCCTATGGCTACACCTTC
>NA|TRBJ2-4|TRBV5-6|many
CASSSQLAKDIQYF
TGTGCCAGCAGCTCGCAACTAGCCAAAGACATTCAGTACTTC
>NA|TRBJ2-1|TRBV20-1|NA
CSAPPSYNEQFF
TGCAGTGCCCCTCCCTCCTACAATGAGCAGTTCTTC
>TRBD2|TRBJ2-7|TRBV12-3/TRBV12-4|NA
CASSSHNAGTNGRAGEQYF
TGTGCCAGCAGTTCACACAATGCGGGGACTAACGGGAGGGCCGGCGAGCAGTACTTC
>NA|TRBJ1-2|TRBV12-3/TRBV12-4|NA
CASRVAGPYNYGYTF
TGTGCCAGCAGGGTAGCCGGGCCATATAACTATGGCTACACCTTC
>NA|TRBJ1-5|TRBV2|NA
CASSEAPPLTQPQHF
TGTGCCAGCAGTGAAGCGCCCCCTCTGACCCAGCCCCAGCATTTT
>NA|TRBJ1-1|TRBV5-1|few
CASRSPDRNTEAFF
TGCGCCAGTCGGAGCCCGGACAGGAACACTGAAGCTTTCTTT
>TRBD1|TRBJ1-4|TRBV30|NA
CAWNTGQGGAGEKLFF
TGTGCCTGGAACACTGGACAGGGAGGGGCCGGTGAAAAACTGTTTTTT
>NA|TRBJ1-1|TRBV12-5|NA
CASGSFQGSTEAFF
TGTGCTAGTGGTTCCTTTCAGGGGAGCACTGAAGCTTTCTTT
>NA|TRBJ2-5|TRBV6-6|NA
CASRGDKTQYF
TGTGCCAGCAGAGGCGATAAGACCCAGTACTTC
>NA|TRBJ2-7|TRBV11-2|NA
CASRPSRDEQYF
TGTGCCAGCCGACCTTCTAGGGACGAGCAGTACTTC
>TRBD2|TRBJ2-7|TRBV5-1|many
CASTVSGTRTSEQYF
TGCGCCAGCACCGTTAGCGGGACGAGGACTTCCGAGCAGTACTTC